The 13 T cell receptor beta chains below come from one sample, sequenced in a study of blood T cell repertoires in COVID-19. Method: immunoSEQ multiplex PCR; TCRdb's copy keeps in-frame clones and lacks some. This sample has 200,000 to 250,000 clones, with 80% to 90% found just once. Input material: peripheral blood. These receptors all come from a man between 25 and 39 years old who had recovered from COVID-19.

The chain is built from TRBV6-5 and TRBJ1-4; 7 positions match TRBD1. From germline, CDR1 is MNHEY and CDR2 SVGAGI. The junction had 6 bases not matched to a gene; V was cut back by 6 bases and J by 2 bases. CDR3 length: 15 residues. The CDR3 spells CASRKTGATNEKLFF. The DNA for the CDR3 is TGTGCCAGCAGAAAAACAGGGGCGACTAATGAAAAACTGTTTTTT.

V gene TRBV4-1 combines with J gene TRBJ2-3; no reliable D call. Deletions cut 0 bases from V and 0 bases from J, with 7 bases between. Germline CDR1 reads MGHRA; CDR2 reads YSYEKL. This CDR3 has 15 residues. CDR3 protein: CASSQDGASTDTQYF. DNA of the CDR3: TGCGCCAGCAGCCAAGACGGTGCTAGCACAGATACGCAGTATTTT.

This chain uses TRBV11-2 with TRBJ1-2, with 8 bases aligning to TRBD1. The CDR3 length is 16 residues. The V gene end was trimmed by 6 bases and the J gene end by 4 bases; junction bases not matched to a gene: 13. Germline V gene lookup returns CDR1 SGHAT and CDR2 FQNNGV. CDR3 nucleotides: TGTGCCAGCAGGTCGGGACAGGTGGAAAGAGGCTATGGCTACACCTTC. Amino acid sequence: CASRSGQVERGYGYTF. Supplemented by reference TRBV11-2 and TRBJ1-2, the full variable domain reads EAGVAQSPRYKIIEKRQSVAFWCNPISGHATLYWYQQILGQGPKLLIQFQNNGVVDDSQLPKDRFSAERLKGVDSTLKIQPAKLEDSAVYLCASRSGQVERGYGYTFGSGTRLTVV.

Only a few counts were recorded for this clone. CDR3 DNA: TGTGCCAGCAGCTTCGGGACAGGGGTACGCCAGCCCCAGCATTTT. Protein: CASSFGTGVRQPQHF. The chain links TRBV11-2 to TRBJ1-5, with TRBD1 matching over 10 bases. The germline CDR1 and CDR2 sequences are SGHAT and FQNNGV. V shed 3 bases, J shed 7 bases, and the junction held 6 bases outside the gene matches. CDR3 length: 15 amino acids.

The J gene is TRBJ2-2, the V gene TRBV7-2; 10 nucleotides agree with TRBD2. Unmatched junction bases numbered 9, after V lost 5 bases and J lost 6 bases. CDR3 length: 16 residues. Germline assignment: CDR1 SGHTA and CDR2 FQGNSA. CDR3 in amino acids: CASSASGGSGSGELFF. For the CDR3, the DNA is TGTGCCAGCAGCGCTAGCGGGGGAAGCGGGTCCGGGGAGCTGTTTTTT.

The J gene is TRBJ1-5, the V gene TRBV19, with 7 positions matching TRBD1. The V gene end was trimmed by 3 bases and the J gene end by 4 bases; junction bases not matched to a gene: 3. The CDR3 totals 14 residues. Germline loops: CDR1 LNHDA, CDR2 SQIVND (reference sequence). In DNA, the CDR3 is TGTGCCAGTAGTATGACAGGGCCAAATCAGCCCCAGCATTTT. Its protein product is CASSMTGPNQPQHF.

The rearrangement joins TRBV6-5 to TRBJ1-1; 8 bases match TRBD1. Per germline, CDR1 MNHEY and CDR2 SVGAGI. The CDR3 length is 15 residues. The V segment lost 6 bases and the J segment 0 bases; nucleotides outside the gene matches: 6. This CDR3 reads CASSLRQGMNTEAFF. DNA for the CDR3: TGTGCCAGCAGCTTGAGACAGGGGATGAACACTGAAGCTTTCTTT.

In this sample, this clone turned up a few times. The gene calls are TRBV5-4 and TRBJ1-4; 9 bases agree with TRBD1. The CDR3 loop spans 15 amino acids. V lost 0 bases to trimming and J lost 8 bases; unmatched junction nucleotides: 5. CDR1 and CDR2 (germline): SGHNT, YYREEE (reference sequence). CDR3 DNA: TGTGCCAGCAGCTTGGAACAGGGGGCTGGGGAAAAACTGTTTTTT. Protein product: CASSLEQGAGEKLFF.

The V and J genes are TRBV10-3 and TRBJ2-5; 11 positions match TRBD2. Trimming removed 3 bases from V and 5 bases from J; junction bases left unmatched: 8. Germline CDR1 reads ENHRY; CDR2 reads SYGVKD. The CDR3 runs to 16 residues. The CDR3 sequence: CAISDYSGGAEETQYF. CDR3 DNA sequence: TGTGCCATCAGTGACTATAGCGGGGGGGCCGAGGAGACCCAGTACTTC.

The CDR3 loop reads CASSEFGQWAETQYF. CDR3 nucleotides: TGCGCCAGCAGTGAGTTTGGGCAATGGGCAGAGACCCAGTACTTC. The chain uses TRBV10-1 and TRBJ2-5; D uncertain. Trimming removed 1 base from V and 4 bases from J, with 13 bases in between. The germline CDR1 and CDR2 sequences are WNHNN and SYGVQD (reference sequence). This CDR3 comprises 15 residues.

This clone was seen a single time. J is TRBJ2-2 and V is TRBV12-2; TRBD2, as called in the table, went unchecked against the DNA. TRBV12-2 is termed a pseudogene. CDR3 length equals 18 residues. As DNA, the CDR3 is TGTGCAAGTCGCTTAGAGCGCCGGTGGCAAGAGATCGCCGGGGAGCTGTTTTTT. The encoded protein is CASRLERRWQEIAGELFF.

The J gene is TRBJ2-3, the V gene TRBV6-1; D might be TRBD1 (6 bases). Germline V gene sequence: CDR1 MNHNS, CDR2 SASEGT. The CDR3 spans 13 residues. The V and J ends lost 3 bases and 5 bases respectively, with 9 bases between them. For the CDR3, the DNA is TGTGCCAGCAGTGACCACAGGGAAGATACGCAGTATTTT. Its translation: CASSDHREDTQYF.

The gene calls are TRBV27 and TRBJ2-7; 12 bases align to TRBD2. V lost 5 bases and J lost 3; bases outside the gene matches: 11. Germline V gives CDR1 MNHEY, CDR2 SMNVEV (reference sequence). The CDR3 consists of 17 residues. CDR3 DNA sequence: TGTGCCAGCAGTCCAGGACTAGCGGGGCGGTTCCTCTACGAGCAGTACTTC. It yields the protein CASSPGLAGRFLYEQYF.